This T cell receptor (beta chain) was sequenced in a study of graft-versus-host responses after intestinal transplantation. Study in general: Among the recipients, all got anti-thymocyte globulin induction and then tacrolimus and steroids for around 3 years.

Only in-frame clones appear in the TCRdb table, and some are missing; sequencing was by immunoSEQ multiplex PCR. The sample shows about 97,000 clones, around 90% of them seen only once. There are 15 residues in the CDR3. Germline trimming cut 6 bases from V and 3 bases from J; bases unmatched to any gene: 11. Germline CDR1 is MNHNS and CDR2 is SASEGT. This sequence was found in a human patient who received an intestinal transplant, so some T cells may come from the graft donor. Here the sequenced sample was PBMCs, taken about 440 days after intestinal transplant. The chain joins TRBV6-1 to TRBJ2-7; the match to TRBD1 covers 7 bases. The CDR3 loop is CASRSGTATFYEQYF. CDR3 coding DNA: TGTGCCAGCAGATCCGGGACAGCCACTTTCTACGAGCAGTACTTC.